The 31 T cell receptor beta chains below come from one sample, sequenced in a study of blood T cell repertoires in COVID-19. The table came from immunoSEQ multiplex PCR; TCRdb's copy has only in-frame clones and leaves some out. The sample has around 69,000 clones; over 75% are singletons. Material for sequencing was peripheral blood. The receptors here all came from a man in his forties or fifties with acute or convalescent COVID-19.

The chain couples TRBV9 to TRBJ1-1, with a weak D call TRBD1 (6 bases). Germline V gives CDR1 SGDLS, CDR2 YYNGEE. The V and J ends lost 10 bases and 4 bases respectively, with 23 bases between them. This CDR3 contains 15 residues. The CDR3: CARGAGAGAATEAFF. CDR3 in DNA: TGTGCCCGCGGAGCGGGGGCGGGGGCTGCCACTGAAGCTTTCTTT.

The gene calls are TRBV9 and TRBJ2-5; maybe TRBD2 (5 bases). Germline V gives CDR1 SGDLS, CDR2 YYNGEE. Deletions cut 0 bases from V and 7 bases from J, with 10 bases between. The CDR3 consists of 13 residues. CDR3 in amino acids: CASSVGGVGTQYF. The CDR3 nucleotides are TGTGCCAGCAGCGTAGGGGGAGTGGGGACCCAGTACTTC.

This rearrangement joins TRBV5-4 to TRBJ1-3, with 7 bases lining up with TRBD1. The trim removed 2 bases at V and 0 bases at J, leaving 2 bases unmatched. Germline V gives CDR1 SGHNT, CDR2 YYREEE (reference sequence). There are 15 residues in the CDR3. CDR3: CASSFGTASGNTIYF. The CDR3 bases are TGTGCCAGCAGCTTCGGGACAGCCTCTGGAAACACCATATATTTT.

This chain links TRBV20-1 with TRBJ1-1, with a possible D match to TRBD1 (6 bases). The CDR3 totals 13 residues. The V gene's germline CDR1 is DFQATT and CDR2 SNEGSKA (reference sequence). The germline V and J ends were trimmed by 3 bases and 4 bases, with 12 bases remaining between them. The CDR3 DNA reads as TGCAGTGCTAGTCGAGGACAGACCACTGAAGCTTTCTTT. This gives the protein CSASRGQTTEAFF.

As for this clone: The same CDR3 is also encoded by other DNA sequences in this sample. V is TRBV6-5 and J is TRBJ1-1; D call uncertain. CDR1 is MNHEY, CDR2 SVGAGI, per germline. Trimming removed 0 bases from V and 1 base from J, with 6 bases in between. This CDR3 has 14 residues. CDR3 bases: TGTGCCAGCAGTTACTCTACGGGGAACACTGAAGCTTTCTTT. This translates into CASSYSTGNTEAFF.

This chain uses TRBV10-3 with TRBJ1-2; D not certain. V shed 8 bases and J shed 1 base, with 8 bases lying between them. CDR1 is ENHRY and CDR2 is SYGVKD in the germline V gene. The CDR3 length is 12 residues. The CDR3 DNA sequence: TGTGCCATCTCTCGAGGTAACTATGGCTACACCTTC. Translation gives CAISRGNYGYTF.

The chain joins TRBV7-9 to TRBJ1-3; 7 positions match TRBD1. This CDR3 contains 16 residues. V lost 7 bases to trimming and J lost 2 bases; unmatched junction nucleotides: 11. Germline loops: CDR1 SEHNR, CDR2 FQNEAQ (reference sequence). In DNA form, the CDR3 reads TGTGCCAGCAACAACGGACAGGTTGAGGCTGGAAACACCATATATTTT. Protein product: CASNNGQVEAGNTIYF.

CDR3 DNA sequence: TGTGCCAGCAGCTTCTCCCCATTAACAGCCTACGAGCAGTACTTC. Protein sequence: CASSFSPLTAYEQYF. The rearrangement links TRBV5-4 to TRBJ2-7; D uncertain. CDR1 is SGHNT, CDR2 YYREEE, per germline (reference sequence). V lost 2 bases to trimming and J lost 2 bases, with 14 bases between them. CDR3 length: 15 amino acids.

This chain links TRBV30 with TRBJ2-7; a possible D gene is TRBD2 (6 bases). This CDR3 has 13 residues. The germline gives CDR1 GTSNPN, CDR2 SVGIG (reference sequence). V lost 4 bases and J 4 bases, leaving 14 bases between the germline ends. Here the CDR3 reads CAWTLRGSYEQYV. CDR3 DNA sequence: TGTGCCTGGACTCTCCGGGGGAGTTACGAGCAGTACGTC.

This sequence joins TRBV11-3 and TRBJ2-3, with 11 nucleotides matching TRBD2. The ends lost 6 bases at V and 3 bases at J; junction bases unmatched: 8. The CDR3 covers 16 residues. Germline loops: CDR1 SGHNT, CDR2 YENEEA. The CDR3 sequence is CASRGGLAGGTDTQYF. CDR3 nucleotide sequence: TGTGCCAGCAGAGGAGGGCTAGCGGGGGGTACAGATACGCAGTATTTT.

CDR3 sequence reads: CASSQDRAWGYTF. Written as DNA, the CDR3 is TGTGCCAGCAGCCAAGATCGAGCGTGGGGCTACACCTTC. V and J are TRBV14 and TRBJ1-2, with D uncertain. Deletions cut 0 bases from V and 8 bases from J, with 10 bases between. The CDR3 sequence is 13 residues long. In germline, CDR1 is SGHDN, CDR2 FVKESK.

This clone appeared a single time. This chain joins TRBV5-8 and TRBJ1-5; D is perhaps TRBD1 (5 bases). Germline V gene lookup returns CDR1 SGHTS and CDR2 YDEGEE. V was shortened by 2 bases and J by 3 bases, with 12 bases between the two germline ends. This CDR3 has 15 residues. CDR3 loop: CASSLSDSPNQPQHF. CDR3 nucleotides: TGTGCCAGCAGCTTATCCGACAGTCCCAATCAGCCCCAGCATTTT. The full variable domain, with the rest looked up from reference TRBV5-8 and TRBJ1-5, is EAGVTQSPTHLIKTRGQQATLRCSPISGHTSVYWYQQALGLGLQFLLWYDEGEERNRGNFPPRFSGRQFPNYSSELNVNALELEDSALYLCASSLSDSPNQPQHFGDGTRLSIL.

This clone showed up just once. The gene calls are TRBV7-9 and TRBJ1-5; D is ambiguous. V was shortened by 3 bases and J by 5 bases, with 5 bases between the two germline ends. CDR1 and CDR2 from the germline V gene are SEHNR and FQNEAQ (reference sequence). The CDR3 is 12 residues long. CDR3 coding DNA: TGTGCCAGCAGCTTCGGGGATCAGCCCCAGCATTTT. Encoded protein: CASSFGDQPQHF. Full variable domain (rest looked up from reference TRBV7-9 and TRBJ1-5): DTGVSQNPRHKITKRGQNVTFRCDPISEHNRLYWYRQTLGQGPEFLTYFQNEAQLEKSRLLSDRFSAERPKGSFSTLEIQRTEQGDSAMYLCASSFGDQPQHFGDGTRLSIL.

The V call is TRBV7-8, the J call TRBJ2-1; D remains ambiguous. V was trimmed by 1 base and J by 10 bases, leaving 11 bases between them. This CDR3 is 13 amino acids long. CDR1 SGHVS and CDR2 FQNEAQ come from the germline V gene. The CDR3 region is CASSLDGTQEQFF. Written as DNA, the CDR3 is TGTGCCAGCAGCTTAGATGGTACGCAGGAGCAGTTCTTC.

The chain has TRBV4-2 and TRBJ2-1; 7 bases agree with TRBD1. CDR3 length: 16 residues. Germline CDR1 is LGHNA and CDR2 is YNFKEQ. The V segment lost 2 bases and the J segment 3 bases; nucleotides outside the gene matches: 7. The CDR3 sequence is CASSQSDRASYNEQFF. CDR3 nucleotides: TGTGCCAGCAGCCAATCTGACAGGGCTAGCTACAATGAGCAGTTCTTC.

V gene TRBV24-1 combines with J gene TRBJ2-3, with 11 bases fitting TRBD1. V shed 4 bases and J 5 bases; nucleotides not matched to a gene: 4. This CDR3 contains 15 residues. CDR1 is KGHDR and CDR2 is SFDVKD in the germline V gene. For the CDR3, the DNA is TGTGCCACCAGTGACGGACAGGGGGCAGGAGATACGCAGTATTTT. Amino acids: CATSDGQGAGDTQYF.

This clone has a single count. This rearrangement joins TRBV10-3 to TRBJ1-1, with TRBD1 matching over 10 bases. V lost 6 bases to trimming and J lost 3 bases; unmatched junction nucleotides: 1. Per germline, CDR1 ENHRY and CDR2 SYGVKD. This CDR3 is built from 13 residues. CDR3 loop: CAIRGTGDTEAFF. In DNA, the CDR3 is TGTGCCATCAGGGGGACAGGGGACACTGAAGCTTTCTTT.

DNA of the CDR3: TGTGCCAGCAGTGAACGGTCGGGGATCCTGGGCGGCTACACCTTC. This sequence encodes CASSERSGILGGYTF. The chain has TRBV6-1 and TRBJ1-2; D not resolved. Trimming took 2 bases from V and 8 from J, leaving 18 bases between them. The germline CDR1 and CDR2 sequences are MNHNS and SASEGT. This CDR3 spans 15 amino acids.

This clone appeared a single time. Mismatch with germline at one junction end may stem from a read error. This chain connects TRBV11-1 to TRBJ1-1, with D unclear. This CDR3 region has 13 residues. Per the germline V gene, CDR1 is SGHAT and CDR2 is FQDESV (reference sequence). CDR3 amino acids: CASSIAMNTEAFF. Written as DNA, the CDR3 is TGTGCCAGCAGCATAGCTATGAACACTGAAGCTTTCTTT.

J is TRBJ2-2 and V is TRBV7-9; 8 bases map to TRBD2. Germline loops: CDR1 SEHNR, CDR2 FQNEAQ (reference sequence). J lost 6 bases, V lost 4 bases, and 19 bases had no gene match. This CDR3 contains 19 residues. CDR3 bases: TGTGCCAGCAGCTCGGGAACCCGAACTAGCGGCCTGGGGCCCGGGGAGCTGTTTTTT. The encoded protein is CASSSGTRTSGLGPGELFF.

This chain links TRBV25-1 with TRBJ2-2; 13 bases map to TRBD2. The V segment lost 10 bases and the J segment 6 bases; nucleotides outside the gene matches: 11. The CDR3 length is 16 residues. Germline CDR1 is MGHDK and CDR2 is SYGVNS. DNA for the CDR3: TGTGCCACCAAAACTAGCGGGGGGGCCTTCTCCGGGGAGCTGTTTTTT. Encoded protein: CATKTSGGAFSGELFF.

The chain has TRBV7-8 and TRBJ2-3; TRBD2 matches at 7 bases. The CDR3 contains 16 residues. From germline, CDR1 is SGHVS and CDR2 FQNEAQ. V shed 4 bases and J 2 bases; nucleotides not matched to a gene: 9. CDR3: CASSSLPSGITDTQYF. Written as DNA, the CDR3 is TGTGCCAGCAGCTCCCTGCCTAGCGGAATCACAGATACGCAGTATTTT.

This clone has only one observation. V is TRBV6-2 or TRBV6-3 and J is TRBJ2-3; 7 positions match TRBD2. Trimming cost V 3 bases and J 4 bases; bases outside gene matches: 13. Germline V gene lookup returns CDR1 MNHEY and CDR2 SVGEGT. The CDR3 runs 17 residues. CDR3 residues: CASSYVIDGEGPDTQYF. The CDR3 DNA is TGTGCCAGCAGTTATGTAATCGACGGGGAGGGCCCAGATACGCAGTATTTT.

The rearrangement links TRBV20-1 to TRBJ2-1; D is possibly TRBD2 (6 bases). V gave up 3 bases and J gave up 5 bases, with 17 bases separating them. Germline CDR1 DFQATT, CDR2 SNEGSKA (reference sequence). This CDR3 contains 15 residues. The CDR3 here is CSASDLGGYNNEQFF. CDR3 coding DNA: TGCAGTGCTAGTGACCTGGGGGGTTATAACAATGAGCAGTTCTTC.

Here the CDR3 DNA reads TGCGCCAGCAGCTTCCGACAGGGCCCCTACGAGCAGTACGTC. As protein: CASSFRQGPYEQYV. The rearrangement uses TRBV4-1 and TRBJ2-7; 7 bases agree with TRBD1. The CDR3 runs 14 residues. Germline assignment: CDR1 MGHRA and CDR2 YSYEKL. V gave up 5 bases and J gave up 2 bases; unmatched junction bases: 6.

The chain recombines TRBV7-3 with TRBJ2-3, with 9 bases fitting TRBD2. After removal of 1 base from V and 6 bases from J, the junction contained 2 bases not matched to a gene. CDR1 is SGHTA and CDR2 is FQGTGA in the germline V gene. The CDR3 is 14 residues long. In DNA, the CDR3 is TGTGCCAGCAGCTTAAGTAGCGGGGGTGATACGCAGTATTTT. Residues: CASSLSSGGDTQYF.

The CDR3 nucleotides are TGTGCCATCAGGGATAGCGGGGGGACTCTCACAGATACGCAGTATTTT. It codes for CAIRDSGGTLTDTQYF. The V gene is TRBV10-3, the J gene TRBJ2-3; 10 nucleotides agree with TRBD2. The junction had 8 bases not matched to a gene; V was cut back by 6 bases and J by 2 bases. This CDR3 comprises 16 residues. Germline V CDR1 and CDR2: ENHRY, SYGVKD.

The genes are TRBV9 and TRBJ2-3; 11 bases match TRBD2. The CDR3 is 17 residues long. CDR1 is SGDLS, CDR2 YYNGEE, per germline. V shed 2 bases and J 5 bases; nucleotides not matched to a gene: 10. The CDR3 spells CASSVGLAGGLGDTQYF. CDR3 sequence (DNA): TGTGCCAGCAGCGTGGGGCTAGCGGGGGGCCTGGGAGATACGCAGTATTTT.

This sequence joins TRBV18 and TRBJ1-2; D is undetermined. With 5 bases removed from V and 0 bases from J, the gap between germline ends came to 4 bases. This CDR3 region has 12 residues. Germline V gene data show CDR1 as KGHSH and CDR2 as LQKENI. As DNA, the CDR3 is TGTGCCAGCTCAGCGGCTAACTATGGCTACACCTTC. It encodes CASSAANYGYTF.

With regard to this clone: One end of the junction does not line up with germline, which may come from a read error. This chain links TRBV2 with TRBJ2-3, with 7 bases identical to TRBD1. This CDR3 contains 14 residues. Germline lookup yields CDR1 SNHLY and CDR2 FYNNEI. The CDR3 region is CACLSGSGTAEGSF. The CDR3 coding sequence is TGTGCCTGCCTTTCCGGGTCCGGGACAGCTGAGGGGTCCTTT.

This chain uses TRBV15 with TRBJ2-1; the D is unclear. CDR3 length: 13 residues. Trimming cost V 2 bases and J 4 bases, with 6 bases left between them. Looked up from germline, CDR1 is LNHNV and CDR2 is YYDKDF (reference sequence). CDR3 DNA sequence: TGTGCCACCAGCAGACAGACTTACAATGAGCAGTTCTTC. Translating it yields CATSRQTYNEQFF.